Given below is one TCR beta chain in context. Its antigen is unknown. Exclusion applied to patients with autoimmune disease history or systemic immunosuppression. Assay: immunoSEQ multiplex PCR; the TCRdb copy retains only in-frame clones and omits some. Of under 85,000 clones listed, roughly 85% are singletons. The CDR3 extends over 15 amino acids. The J segment lost 3 bases and the V segment lost 4 bases, leaving 6 bases of the junction unmatched. Germline-derived CDR1 and CDR2 are SGHRS and YFSETQ. This record belongs to a study of OX40 agonist ivuxolimab in advanced cancers. General observations from the study: CD8+ T cells averaged more expanded clones than CD4+.

This clonotype was obtained from an adult with an advanced solid tumor such as melanoma, head and neck, liver or kidney cancer. The material sequenced was CD4+ or CD8+ T cells sorted from blood, taken in a trial of the OX40 agonist ivuxolimab. This rearrangement joins TRBV5-1 to TRBJ2-3; the match to TRBD2 covers 9 bases. CDR3 sequence reads: CASSGAGGWTDTQYF. The CDR3 DNA is TGCGCCAGCAGCGGGGCGGGAGGGTGGACAGATACGCAGTATTTT.